In this sample, the clone carrying this TCR beta chain turned up a few times. The data were obtained in a study of response to subunit inactivated influenza vaccine. TCRdb re-called the RT-PCR reads through MiXCR, storing one row per CDR3 protein. The table shows some 150,000 distinct CDR3 sequences, with more than 10% occurring only once. V lost 3 bases to trimming and J lost 4 bases, with 9 bases between them. CDR3 length: 13 amino acids. Germline V gives CDR1 ENHRY, CDR2 SYGVKD. These same data were also listed under a study on T cells expressing NK-cell markers. Turning to that study: With UMIs, 5'RACE template switching was used to make TCR beta cDNA. The study sequenced eight donors, seven HCMV-seropositive and one seronegative. NKG2C+ dominant clonotype frequencies in six donors were about 1.0-8% of CD8+ T cells.

The receptor was isolated from a man aged 45-65 years who received an inactivated influenza vaccine. Material: CD8+ T cells sorted from PBMCs, obtained 12 days after vaccination. J is TRBJ1-1 and V is TRBV10-3; D gene uncertain. CDR3 loop: CAISEGSSTEAFF. CDR3 in DNA: TGTGCCATCAGTGAAGGTTCGAGCACTGAAGCTTTCTTT.